This T cell receptor (beta chain) was sequenced during a study of cytomegalovirus exposure and HLA in healthy donors. Background on the study: Some 77 million unique TCRs from HLA-typed donors were held in an early release of data. Whole-study findings and limits: Earlier analysis found most TCR beta V segments productive about 87% or about 30% of the time. TCR beta sequences reportedly predicted most subjects' HLA-A and HLA-B alleles accurately.

This PCR relied on a set of 60 Vbeta primers and 13 Jbeta primers. Some clones are missing from TCRdb's copy, which holds only in-frame ones; the method was immunoSEQ multiplex PCR. The sample has about 82,000 clones, 70% to 85% seen once. Remarks on this clone: The antigen is not known. Other DNA sequences in this specimen translate into the identical CDR3.

Germline V gene lookup returns CDR1 SGDLS and CDR2 YYNGEE. CDR3 length: 12 residues. The V and J ends lost 4 bases and 8 bases respectively, with 9 bases between them. The chain joins TRBV9 to TRBJ2-2, with D tentatively TRBD2 (5 bases). What was sequenced was PBMCs. The sequence was collected from a human donor in good health. In nucleotides, the CDR3 is TGTGCCAGCAGCCCCCCGGGGGGGGAGCTGTTTTTT. Its translation: CASSPPGGELFF.